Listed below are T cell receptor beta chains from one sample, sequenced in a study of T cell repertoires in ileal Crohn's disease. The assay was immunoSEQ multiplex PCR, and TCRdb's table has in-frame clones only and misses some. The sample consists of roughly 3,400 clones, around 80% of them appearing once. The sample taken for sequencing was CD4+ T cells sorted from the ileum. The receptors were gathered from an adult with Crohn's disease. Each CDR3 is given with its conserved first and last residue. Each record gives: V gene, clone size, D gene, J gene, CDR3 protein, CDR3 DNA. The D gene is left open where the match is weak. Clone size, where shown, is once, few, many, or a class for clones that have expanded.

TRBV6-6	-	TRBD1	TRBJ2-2	CASSLGQGGPAGELFF	TGTGCCAGCAGTCTCGGACAGGGGGGACCTGCCGGGGAGCTGTTTTTT
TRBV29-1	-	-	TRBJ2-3	CSVVNTDTQYF	TGCAGCGTTGTTAACACAGATACGCAGTATTTT
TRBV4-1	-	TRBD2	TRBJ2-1	CASSQENDSGGLRNEQFF	TGCGCCAGCAGCCAAGAGAATGACAGCGGGGGCCTCCGCAATGAGCAGTTCTTC
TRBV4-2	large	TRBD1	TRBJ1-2	CASSQRTGGNGYTF	TGTGCCAGCAGCCAACGGACAGGCGGAAACGGCTACACCTTC
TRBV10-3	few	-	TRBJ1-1	CAISERQGNTEAFF	TGTGCCATCAGTGAGCGGCAGGGGAACACTGAAGCTTTCTTT
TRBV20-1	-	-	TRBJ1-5	CSARGQGPQHF	TGCAGTGCTCGAGGGCAGGGGCCCCAGCATTTT
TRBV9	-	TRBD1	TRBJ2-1	CASSATGGGGSEQFF	TGTGCCAGCAGCGCCACAGGGGGCGGAGGGAGTGAGCAGTTCTTC
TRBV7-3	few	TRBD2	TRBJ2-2	CASSTDLAGGNTGELFF	TGTGCCAGCAGCACCGATCTAGCGGGGGGAAACACCGGGGAGCTGTTTTTT
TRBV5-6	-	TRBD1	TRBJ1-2	CASSLGRQGTNYGYTF	TGTGCCAGCAGCTTGGGTAGACAGGGAACTAACTATGGCTACACCTTC
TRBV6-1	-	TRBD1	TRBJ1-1	CASSEGTGVTEAFF	TGTGCCAGCAGTGAAGGGACAGGGGTCACTGAAGCTTTCTTT
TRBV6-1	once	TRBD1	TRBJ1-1	CASSEGTGVIEAFF	TGTGCCAGCAGTGAAGGGACAGGGGTCATTGAAGCTTTCTTT
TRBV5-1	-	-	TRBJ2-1	CASSLRQGIGNEQFF	TGCGCCAGCAGCTTGCGGCAGGGTATAGGCAATGAGCAGTTCTTC